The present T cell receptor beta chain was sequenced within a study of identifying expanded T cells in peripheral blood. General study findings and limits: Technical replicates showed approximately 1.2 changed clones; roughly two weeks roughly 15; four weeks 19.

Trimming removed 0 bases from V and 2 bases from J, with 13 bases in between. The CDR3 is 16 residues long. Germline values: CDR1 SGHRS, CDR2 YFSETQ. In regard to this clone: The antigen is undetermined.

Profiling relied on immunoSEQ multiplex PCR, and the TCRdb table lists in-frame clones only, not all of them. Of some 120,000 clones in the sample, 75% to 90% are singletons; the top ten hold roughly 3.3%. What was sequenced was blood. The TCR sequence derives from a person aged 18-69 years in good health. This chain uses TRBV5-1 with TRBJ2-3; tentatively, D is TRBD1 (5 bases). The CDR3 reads CASSLGRDSITDTQYF. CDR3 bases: TGCGCCAGCAGCTTGGGGCGTGACAGTATCACAGATACGCAGTATTTT.